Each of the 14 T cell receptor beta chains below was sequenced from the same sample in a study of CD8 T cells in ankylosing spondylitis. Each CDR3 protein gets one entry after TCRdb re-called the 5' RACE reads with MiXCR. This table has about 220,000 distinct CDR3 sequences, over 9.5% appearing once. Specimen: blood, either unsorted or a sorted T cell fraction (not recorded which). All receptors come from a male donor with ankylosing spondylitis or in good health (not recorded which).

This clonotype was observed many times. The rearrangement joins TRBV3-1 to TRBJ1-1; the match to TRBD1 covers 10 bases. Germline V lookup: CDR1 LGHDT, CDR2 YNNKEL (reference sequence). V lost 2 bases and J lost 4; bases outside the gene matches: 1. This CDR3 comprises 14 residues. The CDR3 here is CASSQRQGATEAFF. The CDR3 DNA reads TGTGCCAGCAGCCAACGACAGGGGGCCACTGAAGCTTTCTTT.

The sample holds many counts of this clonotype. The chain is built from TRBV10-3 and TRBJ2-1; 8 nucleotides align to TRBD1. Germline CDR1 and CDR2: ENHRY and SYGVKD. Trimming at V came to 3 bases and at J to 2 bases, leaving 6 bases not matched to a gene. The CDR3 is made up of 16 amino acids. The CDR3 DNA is TGTGCCATCAGTGAACCCCAGGGGGCCACCTACAATGAGCAGTTCTTC. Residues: CAISEPQGATYNEQFF.

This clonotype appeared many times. DNA of the CDR3: TGTGCCAGCAGCTTCCTTCGACAGTTCGAAGATACGCAGTATTTT. Translated: CASSFLRQFEDTQYF. This rearrangement joins TRBV7-2 to TRBJ2-3; D is perhaps TRBD1 (5 bases). The CDR3 runs 15 residues. The V gene lost 3 bases and the J gene lost 5 bases, with 15 bases spanning the gap. Germline V gene lookup returns CDR1 SGHTA and CDR2 FQGNSA.

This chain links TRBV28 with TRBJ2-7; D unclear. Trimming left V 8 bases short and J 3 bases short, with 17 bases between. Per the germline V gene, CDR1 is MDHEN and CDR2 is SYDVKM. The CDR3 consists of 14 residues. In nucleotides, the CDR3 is TGTGCCAGCCGCCTTACGCCGGGTGGCTACGAGCAGTACTTC. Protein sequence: CASRLTPGGYEQYF.

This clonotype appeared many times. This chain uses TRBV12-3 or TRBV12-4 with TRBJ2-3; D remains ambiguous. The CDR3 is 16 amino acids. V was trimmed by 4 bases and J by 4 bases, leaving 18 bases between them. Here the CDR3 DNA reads TGTGCCAGCAGTTCCCATCTAGAAGTTGGGGCAGATACGCAGTATTTT. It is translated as CASSSHLEVGADTQYF.

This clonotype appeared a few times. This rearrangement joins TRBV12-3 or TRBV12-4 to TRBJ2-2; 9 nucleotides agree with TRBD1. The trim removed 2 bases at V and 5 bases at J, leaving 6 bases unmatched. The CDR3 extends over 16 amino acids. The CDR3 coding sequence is TGTGCCAGCAGTTTATCTCCTGGGACAGGGACCGGGGAGCTGTTTTTT. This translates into CASSLSPGTGTGELFF.

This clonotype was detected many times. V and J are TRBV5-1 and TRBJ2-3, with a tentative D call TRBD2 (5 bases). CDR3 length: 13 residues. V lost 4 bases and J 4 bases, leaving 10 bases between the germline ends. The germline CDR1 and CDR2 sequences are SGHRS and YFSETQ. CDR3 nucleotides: TGCGCCAGCAGCCATGAGGGCCCAGATACGCAGTATTTT. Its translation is CASSHEGPDTQYF.

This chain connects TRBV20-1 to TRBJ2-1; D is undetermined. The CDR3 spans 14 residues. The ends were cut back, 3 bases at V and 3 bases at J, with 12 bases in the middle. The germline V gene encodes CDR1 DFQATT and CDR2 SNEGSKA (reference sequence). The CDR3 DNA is TGCAGTGCTAGTCTCCTGACCATCTACAATGAGCAGTTCTTC. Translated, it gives CSASLLTIYNEQFF.

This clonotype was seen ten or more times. CDR3 DNA sequence: TGCGCCAGCACCACGGGGGCATCGAACACCGGGGAGCTGTTTTTT. Amino acids: CASTTGASNTGELFF. The J gene is TRBJ2-2, the V gene TRBV5-1; D might be TRBD1 or TRBD2, each matching 6 bases. Trimming took off 6 bases at V and 0 bases at J, with 12 bases between the two ends. This CDR3 is built from 15 residues. Looked up from germline, CDR1 is SGHRS and CDR2 is YFSETQ.

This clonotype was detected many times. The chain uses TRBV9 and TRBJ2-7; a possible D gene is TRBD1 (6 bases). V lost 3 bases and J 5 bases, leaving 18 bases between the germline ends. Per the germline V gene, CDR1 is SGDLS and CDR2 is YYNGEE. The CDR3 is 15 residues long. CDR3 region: CASSGRTVSTDEQYF. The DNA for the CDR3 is TGTGCCAGCAGCGGCCGGACAGTAAGTACGGACGAGCAGTACTTC. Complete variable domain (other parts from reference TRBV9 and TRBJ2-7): DSGVTQTPKHLITATGQRVTLRCSPRSGDLSVYWYQQSLDQGLQFLIQYYNGEERAKGNILERFSAQQFPDLHSELNLSSLELGDSALYFCASSGRTVSTDEQYFGPGTRLTVT.

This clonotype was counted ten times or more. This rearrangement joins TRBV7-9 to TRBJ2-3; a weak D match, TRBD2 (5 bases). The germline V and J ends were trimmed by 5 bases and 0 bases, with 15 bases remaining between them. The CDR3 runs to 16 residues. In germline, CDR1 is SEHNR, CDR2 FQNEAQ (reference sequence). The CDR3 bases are TGTGCCAGCAGCGCCGGAAGGGCGGGTAGCACAGATACGCAGTATTTT. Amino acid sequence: CASSAGRAGSTDTQYF.

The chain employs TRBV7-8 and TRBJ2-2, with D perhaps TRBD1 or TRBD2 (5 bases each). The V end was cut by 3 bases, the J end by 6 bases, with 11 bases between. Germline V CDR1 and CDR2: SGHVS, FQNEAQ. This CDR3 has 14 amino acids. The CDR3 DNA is TGTGCCAGCAGCTTTGGGGGACCGGCCGGGGAGCTGTTTTTT. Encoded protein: CASSFGGPAGELFF.

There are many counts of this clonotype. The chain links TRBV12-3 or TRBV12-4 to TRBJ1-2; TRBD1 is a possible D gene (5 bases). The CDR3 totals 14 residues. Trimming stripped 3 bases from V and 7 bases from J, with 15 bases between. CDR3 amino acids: CASSLQGAYGGYTF. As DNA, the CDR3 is TGTGCCAGCAGTTTGCAGGGAGCGTACGGTGGCTACACCTTC.

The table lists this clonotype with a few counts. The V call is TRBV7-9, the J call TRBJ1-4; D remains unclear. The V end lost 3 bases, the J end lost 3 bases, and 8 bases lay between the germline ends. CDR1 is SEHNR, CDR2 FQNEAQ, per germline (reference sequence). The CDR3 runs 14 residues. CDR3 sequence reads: CASSFAVANEKLFF. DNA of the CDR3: TGTGCCAGCAGCTTCGCAGTGGCTAATGAAAAACTGTTTTTT.